These 5 T cell receptor beta chains share one sample of origin, sequenced in a study of PD-L1 blockade in urothelial cancer (dated 2017 in TCRdb). Preparation of the library involved the immunoSEQ multiplex PCR assay. TCRdb carries this immuneACCESS record with in-frame sequences only. Its versions omit some clonotypes, under half of them owing to an unresolved V gene in the studies checked, with the rest unexplained. Counted in this sample were roughly 130,000 clones; approximately 84% of them appeared once. The ten largest clones represent 3.2% of the sample. The time point tag for this specimen amounts to: pretreatment peripheral blood. This specimen was PBMCs, taken around atezolizumab (anti-PD-L1) treatment. The source of these receptors is a man aged 50 to 59 with urothelial cancer.

The rearrangement uses TRBV6-5 and TRBJ1-4; no firm D call. CDR1 and CDR2 from the germline V gene are MNHEY and SVGAGI. This CDR3 contains 14 residues. V was trimmed by 5 bases and J by 3 bases, leaving 10 bases between them. The CDR3 is CASSPQLSNEKLFF. The CDR3 coding sequence is TGTGCCAGCAGTCCACAGCTTTCTAATGAAAAACTGTTTTTT.

This chain links TRBV6-1 with TRBJ2-7; 8 nucleotides agree with TRBD1. The J segment lost 3 bases and the V segment lost 7 bases, leaving 2 bases of the junction unmatched. This CDR3 has 12 amino acids. Germline CDR1 reads MNHNS; CDR2 reads SASEGT. This chain's CDR3 is CASTGTGYEQYF. DNA of the CDR3: TGTGCCAGCACCGGGACAGGCTACGAGCAGTACTTC.

V gene TRBV28 combines with J gene TRBJ2-1; 10 bases map to TRBD2. Germline V gene lookup returns CDR1 MDHEN and CDR2 SYDVKM. V lost 3 bases, J lost 8 bases, and 10 bases stayed unmatched. This CDR3 region has 16 residues. CDR3 sequence reads: CASSFVRAGGPDEQFF. CDR3 sequence (DNA): TGTGCCAGCAGTTTCGTACGAGCGGGAGGGCCGGATGAGCAGTTCTTC.

V is TRBV7-2 and J is TRBJ2-7; D might be TRBD2 (5 bases). The V gene's germline CDR1 is SGHTA and CDR2 FQGNSA. Trimming cost V 5 bases and J 3 bases, with 11 bases left between them. This CDR3 region has 13 residues. CDR3 in DNA: TGTGCCAGCAGCCCCCGGGGAAACTACGAGCAGTACTTC. It is translated as CASSPRGNYEQYF.

J is TRBJ1-5 and V is TRBV4-1; 8 bases are a match to TRBD1. With 4 bases clipped from V and 4 bases from J, the junction kept 9 bases outside the gene matches. The CDR3 has 16 amino acids. CDR1 is MGHRA, CDR2 YSYEKL, per germline. The CDR3 coding sequence is TGCGCCAGCAGCCTAACCGGGGACAGGCGGAATCAGCCCCAGCATTTT. Protein product: CASSLTGDRRNQPQHF.